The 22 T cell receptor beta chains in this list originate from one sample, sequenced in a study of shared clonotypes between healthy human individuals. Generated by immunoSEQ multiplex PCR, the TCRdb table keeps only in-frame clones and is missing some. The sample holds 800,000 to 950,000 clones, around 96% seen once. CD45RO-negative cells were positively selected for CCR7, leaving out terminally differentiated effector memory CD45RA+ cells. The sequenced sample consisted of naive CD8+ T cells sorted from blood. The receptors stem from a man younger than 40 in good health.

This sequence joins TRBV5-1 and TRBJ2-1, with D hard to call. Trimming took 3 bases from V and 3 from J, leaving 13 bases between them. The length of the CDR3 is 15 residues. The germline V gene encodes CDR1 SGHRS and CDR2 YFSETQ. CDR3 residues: CASSSEERGYNEQFF. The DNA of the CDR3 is TGCGCCAGCAGCTCAGAAGAGAGAGGCTACAATGAGCAGTTCTTC.

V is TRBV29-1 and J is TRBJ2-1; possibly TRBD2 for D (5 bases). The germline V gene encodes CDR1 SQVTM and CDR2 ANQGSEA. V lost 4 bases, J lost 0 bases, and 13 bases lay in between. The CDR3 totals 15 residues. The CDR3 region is CSVAGAVASYNEQFF. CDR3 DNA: TGCAGCGTTGCCGGAGCGGTGGCCTCCTACAATGAGCAGTTCTTC.

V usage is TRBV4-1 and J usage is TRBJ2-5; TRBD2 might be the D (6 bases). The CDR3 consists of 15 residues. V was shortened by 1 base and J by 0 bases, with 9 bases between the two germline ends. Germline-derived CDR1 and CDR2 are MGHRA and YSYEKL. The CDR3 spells CASSQGPSDQETQYF. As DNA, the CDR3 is TGCGCCAGCAGCCAAGGCCCTAGCGACCAAGAGACCCAGTACTTC.

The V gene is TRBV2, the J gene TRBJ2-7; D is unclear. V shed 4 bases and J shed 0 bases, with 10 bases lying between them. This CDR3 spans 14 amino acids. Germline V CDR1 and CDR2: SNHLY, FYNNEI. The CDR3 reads CASSVGVNSYEQYF. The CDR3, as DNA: TGTGCCAGCAGTGTCGGAGTAAACTCCTACGAGCAGTACTTC.

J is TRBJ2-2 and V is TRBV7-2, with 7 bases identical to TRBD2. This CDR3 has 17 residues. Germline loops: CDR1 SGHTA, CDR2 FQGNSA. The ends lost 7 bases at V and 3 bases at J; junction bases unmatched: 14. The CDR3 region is CASTVAGDQTYTGELFF. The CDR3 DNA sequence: TGTGCCAGCACCGTGGCGGGAGATCAAACCTACACCGGGGAGCTGTTTTTT.

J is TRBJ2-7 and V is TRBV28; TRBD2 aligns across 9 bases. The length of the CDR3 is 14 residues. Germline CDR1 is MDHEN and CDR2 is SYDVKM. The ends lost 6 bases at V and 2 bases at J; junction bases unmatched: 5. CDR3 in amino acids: CASSRLAAPYEQYF. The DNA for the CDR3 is TGTGCCAGCAGCCGACTAGCGGCCCCCTACGAGCAGTACTTC.

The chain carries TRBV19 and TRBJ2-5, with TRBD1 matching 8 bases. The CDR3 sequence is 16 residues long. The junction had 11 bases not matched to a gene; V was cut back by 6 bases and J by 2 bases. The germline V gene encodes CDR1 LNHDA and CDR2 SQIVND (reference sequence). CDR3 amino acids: CASSPDGQGAQETQYF. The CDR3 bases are TGTGCCAGTAGCCCTGATGGACAGGGAGCACAAGAGACCCAGTACTTC.

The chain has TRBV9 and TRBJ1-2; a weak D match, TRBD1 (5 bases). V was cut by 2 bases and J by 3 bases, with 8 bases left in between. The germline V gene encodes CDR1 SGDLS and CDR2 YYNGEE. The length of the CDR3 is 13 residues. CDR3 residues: CASSVAGDYGYTF. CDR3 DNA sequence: TGTGCCAGCAGCGTTGCGGGGGACTATGGCTACACCTTC.

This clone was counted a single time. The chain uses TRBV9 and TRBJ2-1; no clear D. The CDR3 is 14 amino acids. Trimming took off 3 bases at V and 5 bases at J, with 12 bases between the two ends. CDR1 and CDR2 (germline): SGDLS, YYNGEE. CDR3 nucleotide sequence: TGTGCCAGCAGCGAAGGACGGGCTCACAATGAGCAGTTCTTC. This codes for CASSEGRAHNEQFF.

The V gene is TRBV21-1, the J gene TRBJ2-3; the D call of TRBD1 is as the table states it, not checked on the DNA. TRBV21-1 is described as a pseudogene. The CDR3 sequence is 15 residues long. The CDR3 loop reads CARSKWKGASDTQYF. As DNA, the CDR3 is TGTGCCAGGAGCAAGTGGAAGGGGGCTTCGGATACGCAGTATTTT.

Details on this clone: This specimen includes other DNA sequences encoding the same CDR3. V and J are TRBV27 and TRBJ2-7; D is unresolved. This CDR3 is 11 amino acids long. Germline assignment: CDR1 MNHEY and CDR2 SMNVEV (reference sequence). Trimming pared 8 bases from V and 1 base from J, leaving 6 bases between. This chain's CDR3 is CASRNSYEQYF. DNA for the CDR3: TGTGCCAGCCGAAATTCCTACGAGCAGTACTTC.

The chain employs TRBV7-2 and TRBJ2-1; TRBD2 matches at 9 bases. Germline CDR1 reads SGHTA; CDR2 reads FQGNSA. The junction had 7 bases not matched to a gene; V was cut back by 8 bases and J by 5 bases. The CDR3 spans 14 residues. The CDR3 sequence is CASGGAGGDNEQFF. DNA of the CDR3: TGTGCCAGCGGAGGAGCGGGAGGTGACAATGAGCAGTTCTTC.

This CDR3 reads CASSTGRGLANEQFF. The CDR3 region has the DNA TGTGCCAGCAGCACCGGGAGAGGTCTGGCCAATGAGCAGTTCTTC. The chain links TRBV9 to TRBJ2-1, with D tentatively TRBD2 (6 bases). The V end was cut by 4 bases, the J end by 6 bases, with 17 bases between. The CDR3 totals 15 residues. CDR1 and CDR2 (germline): SGDLS, YYNGEE.

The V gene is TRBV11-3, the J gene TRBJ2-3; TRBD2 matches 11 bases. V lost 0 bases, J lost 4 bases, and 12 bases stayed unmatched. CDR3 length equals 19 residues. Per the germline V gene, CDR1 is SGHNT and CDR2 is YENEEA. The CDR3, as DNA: TGTGCCAGCAGCTTAGACTTCCGGACTAGCGGGCCGAGGTCAGATACGCAGTATTTT. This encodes CASSLDFRTSGPRSDTQYF.

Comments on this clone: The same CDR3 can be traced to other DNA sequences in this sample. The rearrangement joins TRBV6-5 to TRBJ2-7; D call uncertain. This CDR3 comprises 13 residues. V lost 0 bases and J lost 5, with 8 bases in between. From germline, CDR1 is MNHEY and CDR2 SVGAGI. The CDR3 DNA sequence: TGTGCCAGCAGTTACTCGGCTGGGGACGAGCAGTACTTC. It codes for CASSYSAGDEQYF.

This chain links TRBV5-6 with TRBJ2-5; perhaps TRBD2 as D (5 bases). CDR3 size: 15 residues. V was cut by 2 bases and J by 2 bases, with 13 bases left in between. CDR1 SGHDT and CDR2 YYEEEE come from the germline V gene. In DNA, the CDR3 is TGTGCCAGCAGCTTAGGAGGTATTAGTCAAGAGACCCAGTACTTC. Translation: CASSLGGISQETQYF.

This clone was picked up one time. This chain's CDR3 is CASSDRGFSYEQYF. CDR3 nucleotides: TGTGCCAGCAGTGACAGGGGTTTCTCCTACGAGCAGTACTTC. The V and J genes are TRBV28 and TRBJ2-7; 8 bases are shared with TRBD1. Germline V gene sequence: CDR1 MDHEN, CDR2 SYDVKM. The CDR3 spans 14 residues. The V gene end was trimmed by 5 bases and the J gene end by 0 bases; junction bases not matched to a gene: 3.

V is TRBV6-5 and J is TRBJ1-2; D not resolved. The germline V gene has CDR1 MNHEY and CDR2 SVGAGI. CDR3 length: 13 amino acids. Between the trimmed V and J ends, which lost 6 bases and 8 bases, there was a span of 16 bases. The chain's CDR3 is CASRDLMVRGYTF. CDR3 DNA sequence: TGTGCCAGCAGAGATTTAATGGTCCGCGGCTACACCTTC.

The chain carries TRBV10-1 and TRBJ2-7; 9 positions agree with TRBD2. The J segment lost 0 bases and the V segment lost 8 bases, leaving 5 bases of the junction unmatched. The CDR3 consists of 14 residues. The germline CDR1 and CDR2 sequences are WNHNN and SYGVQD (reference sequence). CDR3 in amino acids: CASPQREASYEQYF. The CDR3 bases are TGCGCCAGCCCCCAGCGGGAGGCCTCCTACGAGCAGTACTTC.

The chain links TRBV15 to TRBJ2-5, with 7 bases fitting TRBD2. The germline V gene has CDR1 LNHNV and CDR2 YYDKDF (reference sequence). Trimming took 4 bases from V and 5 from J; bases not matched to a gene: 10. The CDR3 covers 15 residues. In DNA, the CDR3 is TGTGCCACCAGCACCTCTCTCGGGGGAGGGGAGACCCAGTACTTC. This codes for CATSTSLGGGETQYF.

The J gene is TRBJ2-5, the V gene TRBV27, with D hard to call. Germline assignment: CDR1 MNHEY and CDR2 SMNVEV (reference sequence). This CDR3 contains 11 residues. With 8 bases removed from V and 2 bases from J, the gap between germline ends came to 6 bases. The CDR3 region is CASAAQETQYF. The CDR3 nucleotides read TGTGCCAGCGCTGCGCAAGAGACCCAGTACTTC.

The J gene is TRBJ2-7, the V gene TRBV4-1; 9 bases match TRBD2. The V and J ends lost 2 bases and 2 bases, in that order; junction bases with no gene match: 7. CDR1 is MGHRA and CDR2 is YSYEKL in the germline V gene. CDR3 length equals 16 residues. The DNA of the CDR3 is TGCGCCAGCAGCCAATCTACGGGCGGGAGGGCCTACGAGCAGTACTTC. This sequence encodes CASSQSTGGRAYEQYF.